This TCR beta chain was captured by sequencing in a study of T cells in Graves' hyperthyroidism and ophthalmopathy (dated by TCRdb to the late 2010s). In the study overall: Peripheral blood samples were taken at the time of initial diagnosis, prior to any treatment. To identify distinguishing TCR V-J signatures, a discovery cohort of roughly 100 patients was used, comprising approximately 40 with Graves' ophthalmopathy and around 60 with stable Graves' hyperthyroidism. Prospective prediction of ophthalmopathy was tested in an independent validation cohort of 18 hyperthyroidism patients and 15 to 17 patients who later progressed to ophthalmopathy. For training and testing, the 95 to 100 patients in the discovery cohort were randomly divided in a 7:3 ratio. In addition, the study compared T-cell repertoires in thyroid tissue and in blood from about 6 Graves' hyperthyroidism patients. Once sampling was done, hyperthyroidism patients were given methimazole at a starting dose of 30 mg daily, whereas ophthalmopathy patients were given high-dose intravenous methylprednisolone. The paper reports TCR Vbeta CDR3 sequencing of 140 or so peripheral blood samples: some 41 ophthalmopathy, approximately 74 hyperthyroidism and approximately 17 progressor patients.

This clonotype was seen only a few times. What this receptor recognizes is not known. It may be a read error: a sequence one base away is much more abundant. Amplification of TCR beta CDR3 regions was carried out from RNA transcripts. For the first round of RT-PCR on the TCR CDR3, the HTBI primer set was used together with the Qiagen OneStep RT-PCR kit. A second multiplex PCR round built the libraries, followed by size selection and purification. Paired-end sequencing of the libraries was performed with 100 bp reads on an Illumina HiSeq2000. The study's own analysis went as follows. SOAPnuke was used to process the raw data, removing reads that contained adapters or uncalled bases, had a mean Phred below 15, or lacked an exact match to the constant primer or identifier. COPE v1.2.5 was used to merge high-quality paired reads, and clonotypes were defined as unique nucleotide sequences. MiTCR v1.1 was used to align clonotypes to the IMGT TRBV, TRBD and TRBJ reference segments. Analysis was restricted to V-J combinations with a frequency above 0.0001, which covered roughly 99% of repertoires. A TCS score was defined as the ratio between F50 (clonal expansion) and ExV (chaos), using BLOSUM62-based TCRdist between CDR3 peptides within each V-J. Welch's t-statistics and random forest reduced around 510 V-J features to 10 to 15, which were used in a naive Bayes classifier (R e1071). TCRdb trimmed the raw reads at Q25, called clones with MiXCR and kept productive beta chains. All rows with the same CDR3 protein become a single entry with the most common DNA and genes. TCRdb's processing, not the authors' own work, is the source of the V and J calls. Here the sample has around 540,000 distinct CDR3 sequences; 15% to 20% occur a single time. The ten largest account for over 25% of the sample.

Ophthalmopathy patients had moderately to severely active disease, with a Clinical Activity Score of 3 or more, a NOSPECS grade of 4 or more, and a disease duration of less than 3 months. Patients with uncontrolled infections, other autoimmune diseases, pregnancy or lactation were excluded. Diagnoses relied on clinical symptoms, serum thyroxine and TRAb, thyroid ultrasound and orbital computed tomography. PBMCs were separated from roughly 9.6 ml of fresh peripheral blood using Ficoll-Paque density gradient centrifugation. Total RNA was extracted with Trizol reagent, and quality was checked on an Agilent 2100 Bioanalyzer. The research as a whole found: Most expanded thyroid clonotypes (frequency above 0.001) were also detected in blood, a finding suggesting that blood repertoires may reflect thyroid immune responses. Sample size was not statistically predetermined, and investigators were not blinded to group allocation. In validation, progression to ophthalmopathy was predicted by the model with 65% to 71% sensitivity and 72.22% specificity, a median of about 6 months before onset. In cross-validation, a model built on a 13 V-J signature told ophthalmopathy apart from stable hyperthyroidism with approximately 90% sensitivity and about 81% specificity, and in testing the same model reached 80%/75%.

CDR1 and CDR2 were assigned from the germline V gene (reference sequence) as DFQATT and SNEGSKA. Inclusive of the bounding cysteine and phenylalanine, the CDR3 is 14 residues long. The only DNA kept is the CDR3, 42 bases in frame from the first base. Sequenced input: blood. The clonotype was recovered from a young woman with Graves' ophthalmopathy. The chain employs TRBV20-1 and TRBJ1-5; the D gene is possibly TRBD1, with 5 bases matching. CDR3 reads: CSATDSPSDQPQHF. DNA sequence: TGCAGTGCTACCGACAGTCCTAGCGATCAGCCCCAGCATTTT.